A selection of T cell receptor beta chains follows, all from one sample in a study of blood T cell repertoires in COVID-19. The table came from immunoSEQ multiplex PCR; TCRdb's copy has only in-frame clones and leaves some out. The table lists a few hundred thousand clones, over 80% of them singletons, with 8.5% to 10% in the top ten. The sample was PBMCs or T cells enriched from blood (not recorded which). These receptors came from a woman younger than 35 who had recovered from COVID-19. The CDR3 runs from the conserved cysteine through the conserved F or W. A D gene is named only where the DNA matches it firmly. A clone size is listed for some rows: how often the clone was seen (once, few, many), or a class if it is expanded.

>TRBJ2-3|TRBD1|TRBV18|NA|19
CASSPVGDSYNPTTDTQYF
TGTGCCAGCTCACCCGTCGGGGACAGCTACAACCCGACAACAGATACGCAGTATTTT
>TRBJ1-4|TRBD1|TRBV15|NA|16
CATSRVTGTDPFKLFF
TGTGCCACCAGCAGAGTTACCGGGACAGATCCCTTTAAACTGTTTTTT
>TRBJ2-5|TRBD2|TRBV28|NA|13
CASSSGLAPTQYF
TGTGCCAGCAGTTCCGGACTAGCGCCAACCCAGTACTTC
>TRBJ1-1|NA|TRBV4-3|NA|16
CASSQDVGRGNTEAFF
TGCGCCAGCAGCCAAGATGTCGGCCGCGGGAACACTGAAGCTTTCTTT
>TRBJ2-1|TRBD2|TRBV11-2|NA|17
CASSLRGGLAVYNEQFF
TGTGCCAGCAGCTTAAGGGGAGGACTAGCGGTATACAATGAGCAGTTCTTC
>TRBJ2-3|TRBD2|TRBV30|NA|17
CAWSVYGLGSLADTQYF
TGTGCCTGGAGTGTATACGGACTAGGGTCCTTGGCAGATACGCAGTATTTT
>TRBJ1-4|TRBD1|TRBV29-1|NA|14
CSVLNTGGDEKLFF
TGCAGCGTCCTAAATACAGGGGGCGATGAAAAACTGTTTTTT
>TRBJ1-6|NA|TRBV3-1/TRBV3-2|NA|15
CASSRGGVGNSPLHF
TGTGCCAGCAGCCGAGGGGGGGTCGGGAATTCACCCCTCCACTTT
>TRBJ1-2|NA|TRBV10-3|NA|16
CASTFTIGTSPYGYTF
TGTGCCTCGACTTTTACGATAGGGACATCTCCCTATGGCTACACCTTC
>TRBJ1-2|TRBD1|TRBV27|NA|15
CASRPNLGQVYGYTF
TGTGCCAGCAGGCCAAATTTGGGACAGGTCTATGGCTACACCTTC
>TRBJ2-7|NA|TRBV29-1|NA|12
CSVLNHRYEQYF
TGCAGCGTCCTCAATCACCGGTACGAGCAGTACTTC
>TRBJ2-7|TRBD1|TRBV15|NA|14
CATSKGAKPYEQYF
TGTGCCACCAGCAAGGGGGCAAAACCCTACGAGCAGTACTTC
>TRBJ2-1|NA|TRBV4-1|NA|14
CASSQEGPRGEQFF
TGCGCCAGCAGCCAAGAGGGTCCCAGGGGTGAGCAGTTCTTC
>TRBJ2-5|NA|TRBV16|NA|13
CASSLDRQETQYF
TGTGCCAGCAGCCTGGACAGACAAGAGACCCAGTACTTC
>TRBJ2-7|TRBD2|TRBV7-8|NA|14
CASSGGGESYEQYF
TGTGCCAGCAGCGGCGGGGGGGAGAGCTACGAGCAGTACTTC
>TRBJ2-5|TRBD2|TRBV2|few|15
CASSGTSGGSETQYF
TGTGCCAGCAGTGGGACTAGCGGGGGTTCAGAGACCCAGTACTTC
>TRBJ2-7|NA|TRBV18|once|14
CASSPPQTSYEQYF
TGTGCCAGCTCACCACCGCAGACATCCTACGAGCAGTACTTC
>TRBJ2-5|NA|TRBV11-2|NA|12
CASSSAGAGEYF
TGTGCCAGCAGCTCTGCGGGGGCCGGGGAGTACTTC
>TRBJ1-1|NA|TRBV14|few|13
CASSHRSFAEAFF
TGTGCCAGCAGCCATCGGTCTTTCGCTGAAGCTTTCTTT
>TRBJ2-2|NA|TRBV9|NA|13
CASSVGGTGELFF
TGTGCCAGCAGCGTAGGAGGAACCGGGGAGCTGTTTTTT
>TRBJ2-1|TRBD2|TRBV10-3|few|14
CAISDGTTYNEQFF
TGTGCCATCAGTGATGGGACTACCTACAATGAGCAGTTCTTC
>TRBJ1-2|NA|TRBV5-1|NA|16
CASSLDGGGGYGGYTF
TGCGCCAGCAGCTTGGACGGGGGCGGGGGCTATGGTGGCTACACCTTC